The 20 T cell receptor beta chains reported below all come from one sample, sequenced in a study of blood T cell repertoires in COVID-19. The protocol was immunoSEQ multiplex PCR, while the TCRdb copy is restricted to in-frame clones and leaves out a portion. This sample has around 140,000 clones, with about 86% found just once. The sample taken for sequencing was peripheral blood. These TCRs come from a woman aged 55-70 years with acute or convalescent COVID-19.

The J gene is TRBJ1-2, the V gene TRBV28, with 11 bases identical to TRBD1. The germline gives CDR1 MDHEN, CDR2 SYDVKM. Trimming took 3 bases from V and 6 from J; bases not matched to a gene: 6. The CDR3 extends over 15 amino acids. CDR3 DNA sequence: TGTGCCAGCAGTTTCCTGGACAGGGGGCAGAATGGCTACACCTTC. Translated, it gives CASSFLDRGQNGYTF.

The rearrangement uses TRBV18 and TRBJ2-1, with D perhaps TRBD1 (6 bases). The V end was cut by 0 bases, the J end by 5 bases, with 11 bases between. CDR1 and CDR2 from the germline V gene are KGHSH and LQKENI. The CDR3 totals 15 residues. CDR3 coding DNA: TGTGCCAGCTCACCACCCCACCGGACAGACAATGAGCAGTTCTTC. Protein: CASSPPHRTDNEQFF.

The CDR3 coding sequence is TGTGCCAGCAGCGGGAGCCACCGGAACACTGAAGCTTTCTTT. Translated: CASSGSHRNTEAFF. The rearrangement joins TRBV7-2 to TRBJ1-1; D is unresolved. The germline V gene has CDR1 SGHTA and CDR2 FQGNSA. The V end lost 5 bases, the J end lost 1 base, and 11 bases lay between the germline ends. The length of the CDR3 is 14 residues.

The chain carries TRBV5-1 and TRBJ2-7; a weak D match, TRBD1 (6 bases). CDR1 and CDR2 (germline): SGHRS, YFSETQ. CDR3 length equals 17 residues. Trimming pared 0 bases from V and 5 bases from J, leaving 21 bases between. CDR3 loop: CASSLGVNRVQQDEQYF. CDR3 coding DNA: TGCGCCAGCAGCTTGGGTGTGAACAGGGTTCAGCAGGACGAGCAGTACTTC.

The chain links TRBV28 to TRBJ1-3; 8 positions match TRBD1. Trimming cost V 5 bases and J 2 bases; bases outside gene matches: 2. This CDR3 spans 14 amino acids. The V gene's germline CDR1 is MDHEN and CDR2 SYDVKM. The CDR3 reads CASSTTGAGNTIYF. CDR3 nucleotides: TGTGCCAGCAGTACGACAGGGGCTGGAAACACCATATATTTT.

In its sample, this clone was seen once. The chain links TRBV27 to TRBJ1-1, with 9 bases aligning to TRBD1. CDR1 MNHEY and CDR2 SMNVEV come from the germline V gene (reference sequence). CDR3 size: 13 residues. V gave up 8 bases and J gave up 5 bases; unmatched junction bases: 6. CDR3 bases: TGTGCCAGCGCTGACAGGGGGAGGACTGAAGCTTTCTTT. Its protein product is CASADRGRTEAFF.

The genes are TRBV11-2 and TRBJ1-3; D remains unclear. This CDR3 comprises 16 residues. The V gene's germline CDR1 is SGHAT and CDR2 FQNNGV. Trimming took 1 base from V and 3 from J, leaving 13 bases between them. For the CDR3, the DNA is TGTGCCAGCAGCTTAGGTATCAGGCAAGATGGAAACACCATATATTTT. It yields the protein CASSLGIRQDGNTIYF.

The chain uses TRBV7-2 and TRBJ2-5, with 9 bases lining up with TRBD2. CDR1 and CDR2 (germline): SGHTA, FQGNSA. The CDR3 contains 16 residues. Trimming at V came to 1 base and at J to 2 bases, leaving 5 bases not matched to a gene. The CDR3 loop reads CASSLGLAASQETQYF. DNA of the CDR3: TGTGCCAGCAGCTTAGGACTAGCGGCATCTCAAGAGACCCAGTACTTC. Looking up the rest from reference TRBV7-2 and TRBJ2-5 gives the full variable domain: GAGVSQSPSNKVTEKGKDVELRCDPISGHTALYWYRQSLGQGLEFLIYFQGNSAPDKSGLPSDRFSAERTGGSVSTLTIQRTQQEDSAVYLCASSLGLAASQETQYFGPGTRLLVL.

This clone appeared a few times. The chain joins TRBV9 to TRBJ1-6; no clear D. The CDR3 loop spans 15 amino acids. V gave up 0 bases and J gave up 8 bases, with 12 bases separating them. Germline V gives CDR1 SGDLS, CDR2 YYNGEE. CDR3 bases: TGTGCCAGCAGCGTAGACGGGGAACGGGATTCACCCCTCCACTTT. As protein: CASSVDGERDSPLHF.

V is TRBV28 and J is TRBJ2-5, with a weak D call TRBD1 (6 bases). Germline CDR1 is MDHEN and CDR2 is SYDVKM. V dropped 3 bases and J dropped 5 bases, with 13 bases sitting between them. The CDR3 is made up of 14 amino acids. The CDR3 is CASSFGTGMETQYF. CDR3 bases: TGTGCCAGCAGTTTTGGTACAGGGATGGAGACCCAGTACTTC.

V gene TRBV24-1 combines with J gene TRBJ2-3; 7 bases are a match to TRBD1. Losses at the gene ends were 9 bases for V and 1 base for J; bases not matched to a gene: 9. There are 15 residues in the CDR3. CDR1 and CDR2 (germline): KGHDR, SFDVKD. CDR3 coding DNA: TGTGCCACCTCCAGGGGGATGCGCGGCACAGATACGCAGTATTTT. This translates into CATSRGMRGTDTQYF.

The chain joins TRBV28 to TRBJ2-7, with 9 bases aligning to TRBD2. The CDR3 contains 16 residues. Germline values: CDR1 MDHEN, CDR2 SYDVKM. The junction had 8 bases not matched to a gene; V was cut back by 4 bases and J by 1 base. CDR3 residues: CASSSPRTSVSYEQYF. The DNA of the CDR3 is TGTGCCAGCAGTTCTCCACGGACTAGCGTTTCCTACGAGCAGTACTTC.

This rearrangement joins TRBV4-2 to TRBJ2-1; weak D call: TRBD2 (5 bases). The CDR3 runs 16 residues. In germline, CDR1 is LGHNA, CDR2 YNFKEQ. With 8 bases removed from V and 6 bases from J, the gap between germline ends came to 23 bases. The chain's CDR3 is CASPPWDRPGCNEQFF. The CDR3 DNA sequence: TGTGCCAGCCCCCCTTGGGATCGTCCGGGGTGCAATGAGCAGTTCTTC.

This chain uses TRBV5-1 with TRBJ2-7; tentatively, D is TRBD2 (6 bases). CDR3 size: 14 residues. Looked up from germline, CDR1 is SGHRS and CDR2 is YFSETQ. V dropped 4 bases and J dropped 7 bases, with 18 bases sitting between them. The CDR3 sequence: CASSLPGRGKEQYF. The DNA for the CDR3 is TGCGCCAGCAGCCTCCCGGGACGGGGGAAGGAGCAGTACTTC.

The V gene is TRBV6-5, the J gene TRBJ2-5, with 13 bases identical to TRBD2. Germline V lookup: CDR1 MNHEY, CDR2 SVGAGI. Trimming cost V 6 bases and J 3 bases; bases outside gene matches: 4. The CDR3 loop spans 15 amino acids. Here the CDR3 reads CASSQTSGGKETQYF. The CDR3, as DNA: TGTGCCAGCAGCCAGACTAGCGGGGGGAAAGAGACCCAGTACTTC.

The genes are TRBV27 and TRBJ1-1, with 8 nucleotides matching TRBD1. The CDR3 contains 17 residues. The V segment lost 2 bases and the J segment 0 bases; nucleotides outside the gene matches: 8. Germline values: CDR1 MNHEY, CDR2 SMNVEV (reference sequence). CDR3 protein: CASSLRPGGLMNTEAFF. The CDR3 DNA reads as TGTGCCAGCAGTTTAAGGCCAGGGGGCCTCATGAACACTGAAGCTTTCTTT.

The chain combines TRBV3-1 (or the pseudogene TRBV3-2) with TRBJ1-3; no clear D. Deletions cut 1 base from V and 0 bases from J, with 7 bases between. CDR1 and CDR2 from the germline V gene are LGHDT and YNNKEL (reference sequence). CDR3 length: 15 amino acids. CDR3 nucleotides: TGTGCCAGCAGCCAAGCCCACAGCTCTGGAAACACCATATATTTT. It specifies CASSQAHSSGNTIYF.

The CDR3 region has the DNA TGCGCCAGCAGCCAAGATCCCCCCGGCTCCTACAATGAGCAGTTCTTC. Its protein is CASSQDPPGSYNEQFF. The chain joins TRBV4-3 to TRBJ2-1; D remains ambiguous. Germline lookup yields CDR1 LGHNA and CDR2 YSLEER. The V end was cut by 0 bases, the J end by 0 bases, with 9 bases between. This CDR3 comprises 16 residues.

The chain recombines TRBV7-2 with TRBJ2-1, with D possibly TRBD1 on 6 matching bases. CDR3 length: 17 amino acids. Germline V CDR1 and CDR2: SGHTA, FQGNSA. V was shortened by 1 base and J by 0 bases, with 13 bases between the two germline ends. CDR3 region: CASSLVGTIGSYNEQFF. In DNA, the CDR3 is TGTGCCAGCAGCTTAGTGGGGACAATAGGCTCCTACAATGAGCAGTTCTTC. The whole variable domain, remainder taken from reference TRBV7-2 and TRBJ2-1, is GAGVSQSPSNKVTEKGKDVELRCDPISGHTALYWYRQSLGQGLEFLIYFQGNSAPDKSGLPSDRFSAERTGGSVSTLTIQRTQQEDSAVYLCASSLVGTIGSYNEQFFGPGTRLTVL.

This chain uses TRBV7-2 with TRBJ2-3, with TRBD2 identical over 9 bases. The CDR3 is made up of 17 amino acids. Losses at the gene ends were 6 bases for V and 2 bases for J; bases not matched to a gene: 12. Germline V gene lookup returns CDR1 SGHTA and CDR2 FQGNSA. The CDR3 sequence: CASRPPGTSGYTDTQYF. The DNA of the CDR3 is TGTGCCAGCAGACCCCCGGGAACTAGCGGGTACACAGATACGCAGTATTTT.